This T cell receptor (beta chain) was observed in a study of chronic HIV infection and antiretroviral therapy. The CDR3 length is 14 residues. Trimming removed 3 bases at V and 4 bases at J, with 10 bases between. The germline V gene has CDR1 MGHDK and CDR2 SYGVNS. Each CDR3 protein is one row after TCRdb ran MiXCR on the 5' RACE reads. Of approximately 47,000 distinct CDR3 sequences listed, about 20% are singletons. Sequenced input: peripheral blood. The receptor was isolated from an adult who had HIV and had not received antiretroviral therapy, or was an uninfected healthy control (not recorded which). This chain connects TRBV25-1 to TRBJ1-5; D not resolved. The CDR3, as DNA: TGTGCCAGCAGTGACTCATTCCTTAATCAGCCCCAGCATTTT. Encoded protein: CASSDSFLNQPQHF.